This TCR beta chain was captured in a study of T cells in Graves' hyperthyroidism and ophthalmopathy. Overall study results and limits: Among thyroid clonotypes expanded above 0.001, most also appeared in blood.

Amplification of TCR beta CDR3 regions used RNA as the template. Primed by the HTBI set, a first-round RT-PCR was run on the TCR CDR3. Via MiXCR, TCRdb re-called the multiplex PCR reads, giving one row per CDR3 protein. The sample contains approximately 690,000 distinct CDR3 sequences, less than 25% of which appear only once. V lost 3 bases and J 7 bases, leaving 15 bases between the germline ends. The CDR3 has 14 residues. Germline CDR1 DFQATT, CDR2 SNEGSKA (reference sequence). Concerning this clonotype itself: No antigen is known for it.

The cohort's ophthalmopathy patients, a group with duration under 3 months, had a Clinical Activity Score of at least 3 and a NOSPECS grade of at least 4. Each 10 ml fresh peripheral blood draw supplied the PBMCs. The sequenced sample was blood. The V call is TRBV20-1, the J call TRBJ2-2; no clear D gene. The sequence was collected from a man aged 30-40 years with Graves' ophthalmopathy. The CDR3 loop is CSARKDRAIGELFF. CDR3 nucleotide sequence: TGCAGTGCTAGGAAGGACCGGGCCATCGGGGAGCTGTTTTTT.